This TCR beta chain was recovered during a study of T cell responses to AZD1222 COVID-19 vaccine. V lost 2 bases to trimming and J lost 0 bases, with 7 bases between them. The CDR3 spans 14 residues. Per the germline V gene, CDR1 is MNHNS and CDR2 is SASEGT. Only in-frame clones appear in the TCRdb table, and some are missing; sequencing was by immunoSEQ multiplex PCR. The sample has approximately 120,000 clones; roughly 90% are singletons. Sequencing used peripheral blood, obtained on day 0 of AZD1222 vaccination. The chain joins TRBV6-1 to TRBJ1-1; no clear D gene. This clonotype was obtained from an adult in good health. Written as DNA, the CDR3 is TGTGCCAGCAGTGAAATTTGGGTGAACACTGAAGCTTTCTTT. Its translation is CASSEIWVNTEAFF.